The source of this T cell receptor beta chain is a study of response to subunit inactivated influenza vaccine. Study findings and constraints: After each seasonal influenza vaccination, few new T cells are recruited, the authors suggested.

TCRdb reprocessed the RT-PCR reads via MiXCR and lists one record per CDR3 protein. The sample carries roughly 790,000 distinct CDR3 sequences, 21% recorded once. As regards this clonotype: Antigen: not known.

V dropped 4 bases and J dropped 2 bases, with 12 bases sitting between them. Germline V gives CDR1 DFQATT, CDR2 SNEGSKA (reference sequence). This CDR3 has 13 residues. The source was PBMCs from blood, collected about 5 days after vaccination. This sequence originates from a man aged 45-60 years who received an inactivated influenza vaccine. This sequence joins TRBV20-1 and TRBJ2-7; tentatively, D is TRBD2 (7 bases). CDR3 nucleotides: TGCAGTGCTACAGCGGGACAACCCTACGAGCAGTACTTC. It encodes CSATAGQPYEQYF.